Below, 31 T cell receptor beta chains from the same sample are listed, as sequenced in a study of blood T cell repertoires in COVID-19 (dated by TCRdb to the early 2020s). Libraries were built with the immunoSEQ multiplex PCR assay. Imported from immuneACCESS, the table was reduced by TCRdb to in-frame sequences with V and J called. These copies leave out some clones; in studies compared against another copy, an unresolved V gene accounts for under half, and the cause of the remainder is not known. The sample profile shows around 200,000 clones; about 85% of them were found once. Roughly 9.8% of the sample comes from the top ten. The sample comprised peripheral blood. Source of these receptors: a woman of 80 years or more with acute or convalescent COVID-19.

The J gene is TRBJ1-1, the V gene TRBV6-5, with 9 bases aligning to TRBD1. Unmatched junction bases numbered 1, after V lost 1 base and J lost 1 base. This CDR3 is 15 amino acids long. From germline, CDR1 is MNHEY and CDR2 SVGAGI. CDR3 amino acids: CASSYWGQGNTEAFF. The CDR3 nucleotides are TGTGCCAGCAGTTACTGGGGACAGGGGAACACTGAAGCTTTCTTT.

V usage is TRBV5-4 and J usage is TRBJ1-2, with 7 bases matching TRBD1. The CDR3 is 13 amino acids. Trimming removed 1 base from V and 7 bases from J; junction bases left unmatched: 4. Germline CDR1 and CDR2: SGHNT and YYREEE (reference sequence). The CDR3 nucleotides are TGTGCCAGCAGCTTGAAAGGGGGCCTTGGCTACACCTTC. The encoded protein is CASSLKGGLGYTF. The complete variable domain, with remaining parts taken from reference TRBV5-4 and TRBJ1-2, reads ETGVTQSPTHLIKTRGQQVTLRCSSQSGHNTVSWYQQALGQGPQFIFQYYREEENGRGNFPPRFSGLQFPNYSSELNVNALELDDSALYLCASSLKGGLGYTFGSGTRLTVV.

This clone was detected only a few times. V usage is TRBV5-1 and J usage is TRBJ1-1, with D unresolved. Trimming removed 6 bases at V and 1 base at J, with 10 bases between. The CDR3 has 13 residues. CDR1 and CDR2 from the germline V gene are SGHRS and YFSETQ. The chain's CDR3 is CASNWAGNTEAFF. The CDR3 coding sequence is TGCGCCAGCAACTGGGCCGGGAACACTGAAGCTTTCTTT.

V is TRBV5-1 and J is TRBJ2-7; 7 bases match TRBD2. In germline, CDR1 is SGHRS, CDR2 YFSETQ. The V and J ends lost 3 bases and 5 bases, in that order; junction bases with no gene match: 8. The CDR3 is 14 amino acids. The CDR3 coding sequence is TGCGCCAGCAGCTCGACAGCGGGGTTGAACGAGCAGTACTTC. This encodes CASSSTAGLNEQYF.

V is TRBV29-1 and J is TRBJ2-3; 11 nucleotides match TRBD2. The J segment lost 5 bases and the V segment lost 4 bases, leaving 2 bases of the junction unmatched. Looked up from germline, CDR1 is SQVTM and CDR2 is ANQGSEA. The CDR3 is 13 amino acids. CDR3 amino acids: CSVGSGRGDTQYF. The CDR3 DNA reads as TGCAGCGTTGGTAGCGGGAGGGGAGATACGCAGTATTTT.

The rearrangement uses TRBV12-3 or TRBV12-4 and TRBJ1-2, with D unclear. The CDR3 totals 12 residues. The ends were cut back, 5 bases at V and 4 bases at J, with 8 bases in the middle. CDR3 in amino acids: CASSPGSYGYTF. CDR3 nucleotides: TGTGCCAGCAGTCCGGGGTCCTATGGCTACACCTTC.

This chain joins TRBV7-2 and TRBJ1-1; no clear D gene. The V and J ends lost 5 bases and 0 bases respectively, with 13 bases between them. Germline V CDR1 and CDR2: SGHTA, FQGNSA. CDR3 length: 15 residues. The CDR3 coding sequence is TGTGCCAGCAGCCTCAACCCCACTCTGAACACTGAAGCTTTCTTT. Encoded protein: CASSLNPTLNTEAFF.

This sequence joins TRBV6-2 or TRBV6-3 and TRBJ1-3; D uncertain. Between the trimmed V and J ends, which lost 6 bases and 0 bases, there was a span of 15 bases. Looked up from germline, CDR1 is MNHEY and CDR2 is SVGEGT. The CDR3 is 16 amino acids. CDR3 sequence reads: CASSPNGPRSGNTIYF. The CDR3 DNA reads TGTGCCAGCAGCCCTAATGGTCCGCGCTCTGGAAACACCATATATTTT.

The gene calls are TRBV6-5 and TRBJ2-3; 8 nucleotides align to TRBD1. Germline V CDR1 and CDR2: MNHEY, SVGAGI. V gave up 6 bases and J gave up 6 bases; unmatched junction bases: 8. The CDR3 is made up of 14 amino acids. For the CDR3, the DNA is TGTGCCAGCAGGGGGCCAGGGGGCGTCGATACGCAGTATTTT. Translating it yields CASRGPGGVDTQYF.

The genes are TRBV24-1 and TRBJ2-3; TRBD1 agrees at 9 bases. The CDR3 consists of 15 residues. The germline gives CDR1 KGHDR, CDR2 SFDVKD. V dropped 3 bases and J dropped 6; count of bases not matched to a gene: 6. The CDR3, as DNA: TGTGCCACCAGTGATCTCAGGACAGGGGTGGATACGCAGTATTTT. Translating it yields CATSDLRTGVDTQYF.

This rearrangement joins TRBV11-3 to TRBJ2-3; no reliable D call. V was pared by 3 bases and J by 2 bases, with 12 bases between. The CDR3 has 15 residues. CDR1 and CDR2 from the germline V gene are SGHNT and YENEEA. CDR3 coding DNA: TGTGCCAGCAGCTTCTCAGGTCAGCTCACAGATACGCAGTATTTT. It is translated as CASSFSGQLTDTQYF.

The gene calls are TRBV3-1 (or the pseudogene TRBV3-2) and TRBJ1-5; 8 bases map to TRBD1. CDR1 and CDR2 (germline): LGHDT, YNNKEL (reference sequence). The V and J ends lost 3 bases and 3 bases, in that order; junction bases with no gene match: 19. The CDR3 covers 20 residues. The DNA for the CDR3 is TGTGCCAGCAGCCATCCTAGGGGGGACAGGAAGGTAGAGAACAATCAGCCCCAGCATTTT. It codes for CASSHPRGDRKVENNQPQHF.

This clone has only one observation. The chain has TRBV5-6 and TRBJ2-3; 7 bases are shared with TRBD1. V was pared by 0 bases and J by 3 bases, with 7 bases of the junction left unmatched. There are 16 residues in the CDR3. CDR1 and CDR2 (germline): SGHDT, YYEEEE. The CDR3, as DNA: TGTGCCAGCAGCTTGGGGGGTCTACAGGGGACAGATACGCAGTATTTT. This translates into CASSLGGLQGTDTQYF.

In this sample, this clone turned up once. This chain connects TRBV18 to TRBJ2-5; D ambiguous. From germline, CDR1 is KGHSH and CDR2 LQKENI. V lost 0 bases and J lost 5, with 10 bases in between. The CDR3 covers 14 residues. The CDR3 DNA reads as TGTGCCAGCTCACCACCCGGCGGCCCTGAGACCCAGTACTTC. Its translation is CASSPPGGPETQYF.

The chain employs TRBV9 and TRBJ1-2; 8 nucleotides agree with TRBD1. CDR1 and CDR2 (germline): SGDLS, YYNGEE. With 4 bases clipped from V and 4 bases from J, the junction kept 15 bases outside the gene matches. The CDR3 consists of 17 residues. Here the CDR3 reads CASSPRTGIESFYGYTF. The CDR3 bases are TGTGCCAGCAGCCCCCGGACAGGGATAGAGTCGTTCTATGGCTACACCTTC. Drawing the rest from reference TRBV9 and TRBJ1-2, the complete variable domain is DSGVTQTPKHLITATGQRVTLRCSPRSGDLSVYWYQQSLDQGLQFLIQYYNGEERAKGNILERFSAQQFPDLHSELNLSSLELGDSALYFCASSPRTGIESFYGYTFGSGTRLTVV.

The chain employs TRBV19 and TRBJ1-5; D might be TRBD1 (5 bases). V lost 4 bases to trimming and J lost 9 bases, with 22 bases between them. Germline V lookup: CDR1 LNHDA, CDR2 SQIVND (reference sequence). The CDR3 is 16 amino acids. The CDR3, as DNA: TGTGCCAGTAGTACAAGGGGCCCGACAACCCTAGGGCCCCAGCATTTT. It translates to CASSTRGPTTLGPQHF.

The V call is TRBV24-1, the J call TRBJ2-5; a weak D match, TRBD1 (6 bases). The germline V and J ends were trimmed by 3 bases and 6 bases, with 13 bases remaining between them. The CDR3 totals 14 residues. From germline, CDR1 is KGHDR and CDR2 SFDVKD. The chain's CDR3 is CATSDPLRGKTQYF. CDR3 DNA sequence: TGTGCCACCAGTGATCCATTAAGGGGGAAGACCCAGTACTTC.

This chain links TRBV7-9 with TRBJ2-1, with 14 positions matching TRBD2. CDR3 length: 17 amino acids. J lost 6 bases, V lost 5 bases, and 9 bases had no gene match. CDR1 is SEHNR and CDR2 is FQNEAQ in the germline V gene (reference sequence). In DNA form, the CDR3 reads TGTGCCAGCAGCCAGCCGGGACTAGCGGGAGTCAGCAATGAGCAGTTCTTC. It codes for CASSQPGLAGVSNEQFF.

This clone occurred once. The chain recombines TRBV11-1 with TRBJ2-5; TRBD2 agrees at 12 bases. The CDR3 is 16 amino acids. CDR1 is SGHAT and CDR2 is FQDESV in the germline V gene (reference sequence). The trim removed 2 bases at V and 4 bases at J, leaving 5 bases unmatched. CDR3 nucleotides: TGTGCCAGCAGCTTATCTCGACTAGCGGGAGTAGAGACCCAGTACTTC. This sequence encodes CASSLSRLAGVETQYF.

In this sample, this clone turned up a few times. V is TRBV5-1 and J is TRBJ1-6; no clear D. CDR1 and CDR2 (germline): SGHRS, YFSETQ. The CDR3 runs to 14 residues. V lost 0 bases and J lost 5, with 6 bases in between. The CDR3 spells CASSLDADNSPLHF. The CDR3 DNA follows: TGCGCCAGCAGCTTGGACGCAGATAATTCACCCCTCCACTTT.

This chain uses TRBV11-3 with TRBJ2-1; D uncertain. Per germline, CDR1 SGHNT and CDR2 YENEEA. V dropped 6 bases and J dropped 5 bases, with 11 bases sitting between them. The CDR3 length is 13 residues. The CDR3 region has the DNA TGTGCCAGCAGTCCGGGTGGCAACAATGAGCAGTTCTTC. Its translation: CASSPGGNNEQFF.

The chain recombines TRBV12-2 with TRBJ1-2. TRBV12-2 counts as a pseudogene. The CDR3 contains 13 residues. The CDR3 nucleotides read TGTGCAAGTCGCGCCCCCGGTGACTATGGCTACACCTTC. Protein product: CASRAPGDYGYTF.

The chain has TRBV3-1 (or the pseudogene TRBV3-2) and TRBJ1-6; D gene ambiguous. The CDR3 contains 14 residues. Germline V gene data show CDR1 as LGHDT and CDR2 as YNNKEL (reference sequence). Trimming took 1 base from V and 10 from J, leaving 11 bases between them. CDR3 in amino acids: CASSQAPFPSPLHF. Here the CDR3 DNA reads TGTGCCAGCAGCCAAGCCCCCTTTCCCTCACCCCTCCACTTT.

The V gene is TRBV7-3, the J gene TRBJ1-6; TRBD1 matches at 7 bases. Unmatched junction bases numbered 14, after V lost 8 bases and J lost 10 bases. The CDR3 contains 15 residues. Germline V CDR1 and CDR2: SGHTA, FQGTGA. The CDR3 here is CASLGPQGPSSPLHF. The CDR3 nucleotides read TGTGCCAGCCTGGGACCACAGGGGCCGAGCTCACCCCTCCACTTT.

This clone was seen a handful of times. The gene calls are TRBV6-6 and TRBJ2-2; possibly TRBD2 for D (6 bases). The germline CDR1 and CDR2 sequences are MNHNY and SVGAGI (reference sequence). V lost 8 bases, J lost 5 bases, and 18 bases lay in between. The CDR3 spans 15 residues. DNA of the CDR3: TGTGCCAGCGACCGTGCCAACCGGGGGACCGGGGAGCTGTTTTTT. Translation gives CASDRANRGTGELFF.

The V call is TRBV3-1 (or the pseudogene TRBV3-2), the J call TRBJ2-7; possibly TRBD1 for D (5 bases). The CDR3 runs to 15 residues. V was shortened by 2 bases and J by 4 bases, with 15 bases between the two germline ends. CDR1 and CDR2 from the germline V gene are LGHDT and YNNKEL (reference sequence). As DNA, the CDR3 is TGTGCCAGCAGCCAAAGGATGACAGTTGATTACGAGCAGTACTTC. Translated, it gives CASSQRMTVDYEQYF.

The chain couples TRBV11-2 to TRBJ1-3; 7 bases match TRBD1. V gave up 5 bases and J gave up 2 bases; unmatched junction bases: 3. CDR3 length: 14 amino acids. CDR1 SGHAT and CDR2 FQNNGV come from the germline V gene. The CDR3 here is CASSPGTAGNTIYF. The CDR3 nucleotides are TGTGCCAGCAGCCCCGGGACAGCTGGAAACACCATATATTTT. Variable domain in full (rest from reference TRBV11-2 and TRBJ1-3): EAGVAQSPRYKIIEKRQSVAFWCNPISGHATLYWYQQILGQGPKLLIQFQNNGVVDDSQLPKDRFSAERLKGVDSTLKIQPAKLEDSAVYLCASSPGTAGNTIYFGEGSWLTVV.

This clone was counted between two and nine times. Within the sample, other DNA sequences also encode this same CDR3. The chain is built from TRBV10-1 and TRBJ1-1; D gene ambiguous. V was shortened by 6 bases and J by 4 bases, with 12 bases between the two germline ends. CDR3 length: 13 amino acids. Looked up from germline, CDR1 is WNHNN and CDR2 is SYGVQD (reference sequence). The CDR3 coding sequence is TGCGCCAGCAGCGCCAGGAGCGGCACTGAAGCTTTCTTT. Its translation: CASSARSGTEAFF.

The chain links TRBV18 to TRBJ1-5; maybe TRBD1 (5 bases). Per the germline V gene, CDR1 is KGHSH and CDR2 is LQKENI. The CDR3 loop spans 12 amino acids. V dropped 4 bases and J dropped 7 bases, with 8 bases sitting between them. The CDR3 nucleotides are TGTGCCAGCTCACAGCGGGGCCAGCCCCAGCATTTT. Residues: CASSQRGQPQHF. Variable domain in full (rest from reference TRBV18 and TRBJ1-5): NAGVMQNPRHLVRRRGQEARLRCSPMKGHSHVYWYRQLPEEGLKFMVYLQKENIIDESGMPKERFSAEFPKEGPSILRIQQVVRGDSAAYFCASSQRGQPQHFGDGTRLSIL.

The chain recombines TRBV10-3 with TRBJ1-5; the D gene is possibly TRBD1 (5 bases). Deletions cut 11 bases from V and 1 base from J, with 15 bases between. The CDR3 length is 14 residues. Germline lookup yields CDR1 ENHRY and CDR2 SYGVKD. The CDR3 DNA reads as TGTGCCGCGGGTCCGGGGGGGAGCAATCAGCCCCAGCATTTT. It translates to CAAGPGGSNQPQHF.

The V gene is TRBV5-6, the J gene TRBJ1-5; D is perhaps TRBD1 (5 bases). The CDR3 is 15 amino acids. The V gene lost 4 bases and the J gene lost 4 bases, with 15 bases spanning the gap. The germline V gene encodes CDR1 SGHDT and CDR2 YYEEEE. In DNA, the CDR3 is TGTGCCAGCAGCCGCCGGCAGGGTCGGAATCAGCCCCAGCATTTT. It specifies CASSRRQGRNQPQHF. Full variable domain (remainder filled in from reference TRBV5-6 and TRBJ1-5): DAGVTQSPTHLIKTRGQQVTLRCSPKSGHDTVSWYQQALGQGPQFIFQYYEEEERQRGNFPDRFSGHQFPNYSSELNVNALLLGDSALYLCASSRRQGRNQPQHFGDGTRLSIL.